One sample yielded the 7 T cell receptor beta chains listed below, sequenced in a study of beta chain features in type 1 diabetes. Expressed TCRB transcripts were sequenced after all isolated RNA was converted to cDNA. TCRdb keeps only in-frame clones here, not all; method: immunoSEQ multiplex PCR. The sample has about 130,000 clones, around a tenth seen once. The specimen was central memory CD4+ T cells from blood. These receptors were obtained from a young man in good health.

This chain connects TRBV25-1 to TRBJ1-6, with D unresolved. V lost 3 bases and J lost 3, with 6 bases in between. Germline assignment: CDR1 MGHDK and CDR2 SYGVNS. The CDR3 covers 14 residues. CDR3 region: CASSDRNYNSPLHF. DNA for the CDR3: TGTGCCAGCAGTGACAGGAACTATAATTCACCCCTCCACTTT.

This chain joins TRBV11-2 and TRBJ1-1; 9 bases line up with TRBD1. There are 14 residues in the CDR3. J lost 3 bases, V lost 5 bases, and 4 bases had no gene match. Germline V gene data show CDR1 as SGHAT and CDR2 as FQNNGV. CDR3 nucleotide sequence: TGTGCCAGCAGCAGGGGACAGGGTCACACTGAAGCTTTCTTT. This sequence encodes CASSRGQGHTEAFF.

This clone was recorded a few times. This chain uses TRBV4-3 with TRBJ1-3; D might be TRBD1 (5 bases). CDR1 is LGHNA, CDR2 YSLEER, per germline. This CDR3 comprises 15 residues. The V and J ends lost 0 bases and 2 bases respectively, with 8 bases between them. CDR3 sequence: CASSQDLGPGNTIYF. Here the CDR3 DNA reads TGCGCCAGCAGCCAAGATCTGGGGCCTGGAAACACCATATATTTT.

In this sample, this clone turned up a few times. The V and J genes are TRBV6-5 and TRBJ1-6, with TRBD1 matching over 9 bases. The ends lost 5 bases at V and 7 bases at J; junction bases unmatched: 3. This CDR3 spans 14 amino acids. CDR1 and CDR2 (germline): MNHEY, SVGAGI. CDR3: CASSRQGENSPLHF. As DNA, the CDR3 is TGTGCCAGCAGTCGACAGGGGGAGAATTCACCCCTCCACTTT.

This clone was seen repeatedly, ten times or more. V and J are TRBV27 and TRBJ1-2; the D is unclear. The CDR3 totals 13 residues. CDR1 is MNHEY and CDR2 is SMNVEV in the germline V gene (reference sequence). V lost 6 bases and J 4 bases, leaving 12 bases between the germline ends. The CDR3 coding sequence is TGTGCCAGCAGGCCCGACAAGGCCTATGGCTACACCTTC. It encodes CASRPDKAYGYTF.

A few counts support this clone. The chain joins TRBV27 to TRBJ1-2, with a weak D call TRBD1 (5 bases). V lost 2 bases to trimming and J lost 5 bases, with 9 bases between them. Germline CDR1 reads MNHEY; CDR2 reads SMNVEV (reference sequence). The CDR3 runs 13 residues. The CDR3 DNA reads TGTGCCAGCAGTTTACTGGGGGGGTATGGCTACACCTTC. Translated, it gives CASSLLGGYGYTF.

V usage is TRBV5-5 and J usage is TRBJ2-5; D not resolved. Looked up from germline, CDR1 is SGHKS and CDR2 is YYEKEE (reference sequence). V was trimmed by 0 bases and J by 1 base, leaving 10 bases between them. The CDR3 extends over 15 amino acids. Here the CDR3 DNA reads TGTGCCAGCAGCTTGGCTTCAGGCGCCCAAGAGACCCAGTACTTC. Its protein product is CASSLASGAQETQYF. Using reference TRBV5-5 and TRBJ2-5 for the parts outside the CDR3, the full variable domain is DAGVTQSPTHLIKTRGQQVTLRCSPISGHKSVSWYQQVLGQGPQFIFQYYEKEERGRGNFPDRFSARQFPNYSSELNVNALLLGDSALYLCASSLASGAQETQYFGPGTRLLVL.